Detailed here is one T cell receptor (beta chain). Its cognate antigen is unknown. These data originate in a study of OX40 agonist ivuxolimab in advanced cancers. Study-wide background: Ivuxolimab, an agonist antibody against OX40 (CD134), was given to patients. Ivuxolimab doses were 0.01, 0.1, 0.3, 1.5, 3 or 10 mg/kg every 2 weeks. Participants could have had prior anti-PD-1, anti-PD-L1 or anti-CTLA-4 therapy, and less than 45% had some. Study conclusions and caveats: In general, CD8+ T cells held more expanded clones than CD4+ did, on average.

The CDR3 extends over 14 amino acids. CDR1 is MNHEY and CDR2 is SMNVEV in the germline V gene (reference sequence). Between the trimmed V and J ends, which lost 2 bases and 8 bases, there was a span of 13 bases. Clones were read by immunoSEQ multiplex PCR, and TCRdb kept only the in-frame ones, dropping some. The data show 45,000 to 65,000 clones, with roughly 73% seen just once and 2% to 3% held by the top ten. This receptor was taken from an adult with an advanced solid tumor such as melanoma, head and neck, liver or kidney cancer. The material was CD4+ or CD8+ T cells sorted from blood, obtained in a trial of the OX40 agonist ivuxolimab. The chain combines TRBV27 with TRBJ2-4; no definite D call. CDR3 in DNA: TGTGCCAGCAGTTTACAGCCCTTCCGGGACATTCAGTACTTC. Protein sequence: CASSLQPFRDIQYF.